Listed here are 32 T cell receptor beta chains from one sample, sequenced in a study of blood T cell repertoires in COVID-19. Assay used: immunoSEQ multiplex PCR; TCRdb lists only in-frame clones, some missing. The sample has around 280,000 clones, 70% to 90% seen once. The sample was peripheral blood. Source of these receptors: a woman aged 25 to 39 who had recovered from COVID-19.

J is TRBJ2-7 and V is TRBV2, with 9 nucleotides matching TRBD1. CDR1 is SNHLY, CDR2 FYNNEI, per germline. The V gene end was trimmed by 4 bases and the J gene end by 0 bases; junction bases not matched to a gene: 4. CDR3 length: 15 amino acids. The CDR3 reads CASSAGTGLSYEQYF. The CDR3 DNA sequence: TGTGCCAGCAGTGCCGGGACAGGGCTCTCCTACGAGCAGTACTTC.

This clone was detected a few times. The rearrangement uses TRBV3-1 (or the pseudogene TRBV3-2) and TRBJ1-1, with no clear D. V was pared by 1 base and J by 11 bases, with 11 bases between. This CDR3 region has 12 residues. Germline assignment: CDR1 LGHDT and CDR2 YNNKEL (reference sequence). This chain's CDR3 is CASSQGFGGAFF. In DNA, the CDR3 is TGTGCCAGCAGCCAAGGCTTCGGCGGGGCTTTCTTT.

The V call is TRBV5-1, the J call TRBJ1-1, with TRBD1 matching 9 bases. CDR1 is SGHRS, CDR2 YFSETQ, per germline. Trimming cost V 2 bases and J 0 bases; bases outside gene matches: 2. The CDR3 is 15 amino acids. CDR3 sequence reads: CASSFGTGLNTEAFF. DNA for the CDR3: TGCGCCAGCAGCTTTGGGACAGGGCTGAACACTGAAGCTTTCTTT.

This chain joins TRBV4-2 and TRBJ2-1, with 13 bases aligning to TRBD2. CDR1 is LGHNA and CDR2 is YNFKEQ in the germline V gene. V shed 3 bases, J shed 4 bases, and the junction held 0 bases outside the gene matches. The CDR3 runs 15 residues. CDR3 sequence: CASSQGLAGYNEQFF. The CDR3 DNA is TGTGCCAGCAGCCAGGGACTAGCGGGGTACAATGAGCAGTTCTTC.

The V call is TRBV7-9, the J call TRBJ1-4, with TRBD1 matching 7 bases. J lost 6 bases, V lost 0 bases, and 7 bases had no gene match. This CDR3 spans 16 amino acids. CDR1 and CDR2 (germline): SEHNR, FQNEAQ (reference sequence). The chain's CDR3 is CASSLAEGGGHEKLFF. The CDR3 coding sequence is TGTGCCAGCAGCTTAGCGGAAGGAGGGGGCCATGAAAAACTGTTTTTT. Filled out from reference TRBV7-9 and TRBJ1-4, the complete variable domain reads DTGVSQNPRHKITKRGQNVTFRCDPISEHNRLYWYRQTLGQGPEFLTYFQNEAQLEKSRLLSDRFSAERPKGSFSTLEIQRTEQGDSAMYLCASSLAEGGGHEKLFFGSGTQLSVL.

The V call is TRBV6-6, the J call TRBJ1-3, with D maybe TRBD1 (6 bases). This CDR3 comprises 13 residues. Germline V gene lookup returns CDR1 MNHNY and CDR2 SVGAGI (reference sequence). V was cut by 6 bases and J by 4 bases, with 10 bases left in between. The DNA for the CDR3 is TGTGCCAGCAGCAGGGGTGACGGAAACACCATATATTTT. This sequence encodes CASSRGDGNTIYF.

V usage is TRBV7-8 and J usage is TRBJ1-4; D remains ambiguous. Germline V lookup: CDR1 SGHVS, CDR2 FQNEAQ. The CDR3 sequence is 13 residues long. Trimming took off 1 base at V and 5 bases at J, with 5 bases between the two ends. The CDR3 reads CASSLGGNEKLFF. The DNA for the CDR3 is TGTGCCAGCAGCTTAGGCGGGAATGAAAAACTGTTTTTT. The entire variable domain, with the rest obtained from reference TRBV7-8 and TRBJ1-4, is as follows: GAGVSQSPRYKVAKRGQDVALRCDPISGHVSLFWYQQALGQGPEFLTYFQNEAQLDKSGLPSDRFFAERPEGSVSTLKIQRTQQEDSAVYLCASSLGGNEKLFFGSGTQLSVL.

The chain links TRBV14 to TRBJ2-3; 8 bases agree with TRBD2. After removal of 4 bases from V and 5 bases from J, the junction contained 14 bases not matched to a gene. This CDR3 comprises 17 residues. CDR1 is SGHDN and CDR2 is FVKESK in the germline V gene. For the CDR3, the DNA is TGTGCCAGCAGCCCATCGACTAGCGCGGAACTGCTAGATACGCAGTATTTT. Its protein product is CASSPSTSAELLDTQYF.

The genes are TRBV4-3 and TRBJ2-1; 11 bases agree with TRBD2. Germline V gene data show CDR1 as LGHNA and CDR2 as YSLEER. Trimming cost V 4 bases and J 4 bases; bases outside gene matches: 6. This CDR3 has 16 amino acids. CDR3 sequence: CASSPSLAGGYNEQFF. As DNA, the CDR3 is TGCGCCAGCAGCCCAAGCCTAGCGGGAGGATACAATGAGCAGTTCTTC.

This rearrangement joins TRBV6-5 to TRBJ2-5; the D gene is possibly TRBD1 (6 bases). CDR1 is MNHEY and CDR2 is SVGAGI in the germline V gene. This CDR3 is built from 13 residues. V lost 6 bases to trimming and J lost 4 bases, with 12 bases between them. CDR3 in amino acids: CASSQDSGETQYF. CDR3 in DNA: TGTGCCAGCAGCCAGGACAGCGGAGAGACCCAGTACTTC.

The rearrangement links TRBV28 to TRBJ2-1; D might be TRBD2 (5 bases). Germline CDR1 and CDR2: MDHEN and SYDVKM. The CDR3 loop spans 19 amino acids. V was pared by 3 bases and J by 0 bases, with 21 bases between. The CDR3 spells CASSFSWETILISYNEQFF. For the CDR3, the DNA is TGTGCCAGCAGTTTCTCTTGGGAGACCATTCTAATCTCCTACAATGAGCAGTTCTTC.

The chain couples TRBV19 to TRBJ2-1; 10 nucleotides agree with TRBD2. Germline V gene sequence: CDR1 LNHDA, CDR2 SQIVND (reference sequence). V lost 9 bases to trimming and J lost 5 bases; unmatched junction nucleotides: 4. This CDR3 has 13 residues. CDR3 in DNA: TGTGCCAGCGGGACTAGCGACAACAATGAGCAGTTCTTC. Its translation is CASGTSDNNEQFF.

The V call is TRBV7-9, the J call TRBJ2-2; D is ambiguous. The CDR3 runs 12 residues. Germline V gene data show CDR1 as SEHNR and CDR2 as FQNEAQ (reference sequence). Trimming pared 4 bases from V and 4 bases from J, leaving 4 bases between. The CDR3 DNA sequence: TGTGCCAGCAGCTCCCTCACCGGGGAGCTGTTTTTT. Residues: CASSSLTGELFF.

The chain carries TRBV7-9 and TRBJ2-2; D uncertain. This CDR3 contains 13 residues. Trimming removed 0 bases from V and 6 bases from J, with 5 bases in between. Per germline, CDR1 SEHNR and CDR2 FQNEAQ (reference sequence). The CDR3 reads CASSLASAGELFF. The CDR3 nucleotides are TGTGCCAGCAGCTTAGCGTCAGCCGGGGAGCTGTTTTTT. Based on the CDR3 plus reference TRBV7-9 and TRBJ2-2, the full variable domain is DTGVSQNPRHKITKRGQNVTFRCDPISEHNRLYWYRQTLGQGPEFLTYFQNEAQLEKSRLLSDRFSAERPKGSFSTLEIQRTEQGDSAMYLCASSLASAGELFFGEGSRLTVL.

The CDR3: CASSLVGGSEEQYF. The CDR3 nucleotides read TGTGCCAGCAGCTTGGTTGGCGGGAGTGAAGAGCAGTACTTC. The chain combines TRBV5-4 with TRBJ2-7, with 7 nucleotides matching TRBD2. This CDR3 spans 14 amino acids. Germline V gene data show CDR1 as SGHNT and CDR2 as YYREEE (reference sequence). V lost 0 bases to trimming and J lost 7 bases; unmatched junction nucleotides: 7.

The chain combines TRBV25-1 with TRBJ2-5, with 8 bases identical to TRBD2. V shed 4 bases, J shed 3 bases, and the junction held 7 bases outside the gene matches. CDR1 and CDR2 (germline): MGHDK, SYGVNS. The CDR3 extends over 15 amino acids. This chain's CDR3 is CASSGRSGSKETQYF. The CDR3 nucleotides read TGTGCCAGCAGTGGACGAAGCGGGAGTAAAGAGACCCAGTACTTC.

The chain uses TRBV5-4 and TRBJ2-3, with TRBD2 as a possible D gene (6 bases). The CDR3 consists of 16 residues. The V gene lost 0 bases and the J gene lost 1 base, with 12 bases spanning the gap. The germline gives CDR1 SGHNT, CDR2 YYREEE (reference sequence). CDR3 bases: TGTGCCAGCAGCTTGGGCGGGGTGTCTGGCACAGATACGCAGTATTTT. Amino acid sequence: CASSLGGVSGTDTQYF.

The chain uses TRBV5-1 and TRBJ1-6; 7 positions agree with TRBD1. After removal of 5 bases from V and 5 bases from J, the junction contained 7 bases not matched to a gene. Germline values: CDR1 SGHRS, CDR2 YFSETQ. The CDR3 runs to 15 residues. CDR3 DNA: TGCGCCAGCAGACAGGGGACAGCTGATAATTCACCCCTCCACTTT. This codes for CASRQGTADNSPLHF.

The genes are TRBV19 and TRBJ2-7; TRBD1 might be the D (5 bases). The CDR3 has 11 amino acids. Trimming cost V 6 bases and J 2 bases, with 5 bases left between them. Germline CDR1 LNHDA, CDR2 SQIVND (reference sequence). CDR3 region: CASRGAYEQYF. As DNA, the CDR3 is TGTGCCAGTAGAGGGGCCTACGAGCAGTACTTC.

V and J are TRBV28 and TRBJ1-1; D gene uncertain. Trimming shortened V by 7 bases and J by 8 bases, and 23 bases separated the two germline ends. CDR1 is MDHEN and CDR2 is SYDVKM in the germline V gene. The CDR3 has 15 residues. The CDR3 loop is CASTPPGNRGPEAFF. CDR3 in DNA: TGTGCCAGCACCCCCCCGGGGAATAGAGGGCCGGAAGCTTTCTTT.

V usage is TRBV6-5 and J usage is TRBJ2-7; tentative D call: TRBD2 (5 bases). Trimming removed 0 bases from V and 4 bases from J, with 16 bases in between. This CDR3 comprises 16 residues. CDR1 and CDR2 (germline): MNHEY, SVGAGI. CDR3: CASSYSGGLTGYEQYF. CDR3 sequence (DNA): TGTGCCAGCAGTTACTCCGGAGGACTGACGGGGTACGAGCAGTACTTC.

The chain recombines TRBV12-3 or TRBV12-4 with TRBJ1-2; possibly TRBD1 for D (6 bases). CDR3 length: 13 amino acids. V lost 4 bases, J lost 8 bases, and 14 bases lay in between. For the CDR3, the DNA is TGTGCCAGCAGTTATGGGGGGGCGGAGGGCTACACCTTC. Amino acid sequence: CASSYGGAEGYTF.

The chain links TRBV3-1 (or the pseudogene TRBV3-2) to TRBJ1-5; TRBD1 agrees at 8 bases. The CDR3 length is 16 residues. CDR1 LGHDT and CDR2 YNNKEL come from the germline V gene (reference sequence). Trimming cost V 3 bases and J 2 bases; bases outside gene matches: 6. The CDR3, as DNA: TGTGCCAGCAGCCACTCGGACAGGGTGGGCAATCAGCCCCAGCATTTT. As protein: CASSHSDRVGNQPQHF.

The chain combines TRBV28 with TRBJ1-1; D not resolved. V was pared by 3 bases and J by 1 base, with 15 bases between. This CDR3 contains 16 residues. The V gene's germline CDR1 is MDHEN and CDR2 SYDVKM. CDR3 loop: CASSFRGGRGNTEAFF. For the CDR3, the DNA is TGTGCCAGCAGTTTTCGAGGAGGCCGAGGGAACACTGAAGCTTTCTTT.

CDR3 in DNA: TGTGCCAGCACCCCGTGGCCTAGCGGGAGCTCCTACGAGCAGTACTTC. It translates to CASTPWPSGSSYEQYF. This chain joins TRBV28 and TRBJ2-7; 10 bases are a match to TRBD2. The germline V gene has CDR1 MDHEN and CDR2 SYDVKM. This CDR3 region has 16 residues. V shed 7 bases, J shed 0 bases, and the junction held 9 bases outside the gene matches.

CDR3 DNA sequence: TGTGCCACCAGCAGAGGAGACAGGGATAACTATGGCTACACCTTC. Translated: CATSRGDRDNYGYTF. V and J are TRBV15 and TRBJ1-2; 7 nucleotides agree with TRBD1. Germline values: CDR1 LNHNV, CDR2 YYDKDF (reference sequence). The CDR3 loop spans 15 amino acids. The V and J ends lost 1 base and 1 base, in that order; junction bases with no gene match: 3.

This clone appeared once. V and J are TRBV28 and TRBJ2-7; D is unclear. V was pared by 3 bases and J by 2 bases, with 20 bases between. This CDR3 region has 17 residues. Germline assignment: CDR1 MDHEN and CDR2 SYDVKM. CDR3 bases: TGTGCCAGCAGTTTCCCTTTCTCCATACAGACGACCTACGAGCAGTACTTC. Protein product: CASSFPFSIQTTYEQYF.

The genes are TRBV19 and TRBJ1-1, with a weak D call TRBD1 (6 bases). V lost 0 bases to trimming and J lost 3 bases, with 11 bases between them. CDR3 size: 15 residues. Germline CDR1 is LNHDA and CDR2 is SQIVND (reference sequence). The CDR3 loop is CASSIDFRGYTEAFF. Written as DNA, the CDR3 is TGTGCCAGTAGTATAGATTTCAGGGGATACACTGAAGCTTTCTTT.

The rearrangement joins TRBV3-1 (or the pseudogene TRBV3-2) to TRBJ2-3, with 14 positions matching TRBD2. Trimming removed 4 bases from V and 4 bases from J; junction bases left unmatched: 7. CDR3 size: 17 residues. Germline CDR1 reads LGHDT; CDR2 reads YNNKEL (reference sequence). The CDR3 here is CASSPRLAGGGPDTQYF. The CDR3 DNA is TGTGCCAGCAGCCCTAGACTAGCGGGAGGGGGGCCAGATACGCAGTATTTT.

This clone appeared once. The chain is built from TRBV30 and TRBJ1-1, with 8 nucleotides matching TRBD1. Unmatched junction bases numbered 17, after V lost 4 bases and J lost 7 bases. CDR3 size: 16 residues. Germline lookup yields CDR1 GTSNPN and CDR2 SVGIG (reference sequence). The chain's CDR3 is CAWTEPLGQDSNEAFF. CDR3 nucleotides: TGTGCCTGGACCGAACCTCTGGGACAGGATAGTAATGAAGCTTTCTTT.

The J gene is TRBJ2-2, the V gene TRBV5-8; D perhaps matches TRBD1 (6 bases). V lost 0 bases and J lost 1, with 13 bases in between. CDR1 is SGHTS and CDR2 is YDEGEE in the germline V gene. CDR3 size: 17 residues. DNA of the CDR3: TGTGCCAGCAGCTTGGTCCCTGGGACAAAGAACACCGGGGAGCTGTTTTTT. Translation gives CASSLVPGTKNTGELFF.

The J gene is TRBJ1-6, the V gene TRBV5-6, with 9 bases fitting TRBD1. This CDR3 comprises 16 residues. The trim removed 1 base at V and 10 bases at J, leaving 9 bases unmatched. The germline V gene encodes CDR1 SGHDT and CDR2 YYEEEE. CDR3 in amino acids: CASSLKTGQGGSPLHF. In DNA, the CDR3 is TGTGCCAGCAGCTTGAAAACGGGACAGGGAGGATCACCCCTCCACTTT.